The 21 T cell receptor beta chains presented below share a single source sample, sequenced in a study of OX40 agonist ivuxolimab in advanced cancers. Sequencing used immunoSEQ multiplex PCR; TCRdb keeps in-frame clones, though not all of them. The table shows tens of thousands of clones, with around 85% occurring only once. Sample: CD4+ or CD8+ T cells sorted from blood, taken in a trial of the OX40 agonist ivuxolimab. All receptors come from an adult with an advanced solid tumor such as melanoma, head and neck, liver or kidney cancer.

The rearrangement joins TRBV18 to TRBJ2-2; possible D gene TRBD1, 5 bases. In germline, CDR1 is KGHSH, CDR2 LQKENI. Trimming shortened V by 3 bases and J by 1 base, and 9 bases separated the two germline ends. This CDR3 is 15 amino acids long. DNA of the CDR3: TGTGCCAGCTCACCGTCACAGGAGAACACCGGGGAGCTGTTTTTT. Residues: CASSPSQENTGELFF.

The V call is TRBV19, the J call TRBJ1-1; D gene unclear. CDR3 length: 14 amino acids. CDR1 is LNHDA and CDR2 is SQIVND in the germline V gene (reference sequence). Trimming took 8 bases from V and 0 from J, leaving 13 bases between them. CDR3 DNA sequence: TGTGCCAGTCGTACTCGAGGGATGAACACTGAAGCTTTCTTT. Protein product: CASRTRGMNTEAFF.

This rearrangement joins TRBV14 to TRBJ2-6; D is unclear. Between the trimmed V and J ends, which lost 1 base and 3 bases, there was a span of 1 base. The CDR3 has 13 amino acids. Per the germline V gene, CDR1 is SGHDN and CDR2 is FVKESK. In DNA form, the CDR3 reads TGTGCCAGCAGCCAAGGTGGGGCCAACGTCCTGACTTTC. Residues: CASSQGGANVLTF. Using reference TRBV14 and TRBJ2-6 for the parts outside the CDR3, the full variable domain is EAGVTQFPSHSVIEKGQTVTLRCDPISGHDNLYWYRRVMGKEIKFLLHFVKESKQDESGMPNNRFLAERTGGTYSTLKVQPAELEDSGVYFCASSQGGANVLTFGAGSRLTVL.

The V call is TRBV5-4, the J call TRBJ1-6; possible D gene TRBD1, 6 bases. CDR1 is SGHNT, CDR2 YYREEE, per germline (reference sequence). Trimming removed 6 bases from V and 9 bases from J, with 16 bases in between. This CDR3 has 14 residues. The CDR3 nucleotides read TGTGCCAGCAATGTAAGGGGGGACGGTTCACCCCTCCACTTT. Its translation: CASNVRGDGSPLHF.

The chain uses TRBV7-2 and TRBJ2-5; D gene ambiguous. The CDR3 covers 14 residues. V was trimmed by 5 bases and J by 2 bases, leaving 12 bases between them. Germline CDR1 reads SGHTA; CDR2 reads FQGNSA. Written as DNA, the CDR3 is TGTGCCAGCAGCGGGCCGTGGCAGCAAGAGACCCAGTACTTC. It is translated as CASSGPWQQETQYF.

The V call is TRBV9, the J call TRBJ2-4, with 7 bases aligning to TRBD1. This CDR3 is built from 13 residues. The germline gives CDR1 SGDLS, CDR2 YYNGEE. V was pared by 2 bases and J by 5 bases, with 1 base of the junction left unmatched. CDR3 bases: TGTGCCAGCAGCGTCGGACAGGAAAACATTCAGTACTTC. Translating it yields CASSVGQENIQYF.

This clone has a handful of counts. This chain uses TRBV11-3 with TRBJ1-4; D possibly corresponds to TRBD1 (5 bases). Germline V gene data show CDR1 as SGHNT and CDR2 as YENEEA. This CDR3 has 15 residues. V was cut by 6 bases and J by 6 bases, with 17 bases left in between. The CDR3 sequence: CASSWRDHPDEKLFF. The CDR3 region has the DNA TGTGCCAGCAGTTGGAGGGACCATCCGGATGAAAAACTGTTTTTT.

The V and J genes are TRBV10-3 and TRBJ1-2; no reliable D call. Deletions cut 0 bases from V and 8 bases from J, with 4 bases between. Germline assignment: CDR1 ENHRY and CDR2 SYGVKD. The CDR3 has 11 residues. The DNA of the CDR3 is TGTGCCATCAGTGAGTCGGTAGGCTACACCTTC. Its protein product is CAISESVGYTF.

The chain is built from TRBV4-3 and TRBJ2-1; 10 bases are shared with TRBD1. Unmatched junction bases numbered 3, after V lost 1 base and J lost 6 bases. The CDR3 length is 15 residues. The germline V gene has CDR1 LGHNA and CDR2 YSLEER. CDR3 DNA: TGCGCCAGCAGCCAAGTGGGACAGGGGCGCAATGAGCAGTTCTTC. Translated, it gives CASSQVGQGRNEQFF.

The genes are TRBV11-3 and TRBJ2-3, with D maybe TRBD1 (6 bases). The germline V gene has CDR1 SGHNT and CDR2 YENEEA. The V end lost 1 base, the J end lost 4 bases, and 6 bases lay between the germline ends. This CDR3 has 13 residues. The CDR3 is CASSLAGADTQYF. In DNA, the CDR3 is TGTGCCAGCAGCTTAGCAGGGGCAGATACGCAGTATTTT.

The table lists this clone with a count of one. This chain joins TRBV19 and TRBJ2-7; 9 positions match TRBD1. The CDR3 has 15 amino acids. Germline V gene sequence: CDR1 LNHDA, CDR2 SQIVND (reference sequence). V was clipped by 5 bases and J by 3 bases; unmatched bases: 8. The CDR3 loop is CASSSSGTGSYEQYF. The CDR3 nucleotides read TGTGCCAGTAGTTCCTCCGGGACAGGGAGCTACGAGCAGTACTTC.

The V and J genes are TRBV7-9 and TRBJ2-1; 11 nucleotides line up with TRBD1. Germline V gene lookup returns CDR1 SEHNR and CDR2 FQNEAQ (reference sequence). J gave up 7 bases and V 6 bases, and 11 bases lay outside the gene matches. The CDR3 contains 16 residues. In DNA form, the CDR3 reads TGTGCCAGCAGTAATGCCGGGACAGGGGGTAGAAATGAGCAGTTCTTC. Amino acids: CASSNAGTGGRNEQFF.

The V gene is TRBV19, the J gene TRBJ1-5; D unresolved. The V and J ends lost 3 bases and 9 bases respectively, with 15 bases between them. The CDR3 runs 14 residues. Per the germline V gene, CDR1 is LNHDA and CDR2 is SQIVND (reference sequence). CDR3 region: CASSMSPLAPPQHF. CDR3 in DNA: TGTGCCAGTAGTATGAGCCCCCTCGCGCCGCCCCAGCATTTT.

This chain joins TRBV7-2 and TRBJ1-2; TRBD1 agrees at 7 bases. J lost 4 bases, V lost 5 bases, and 7 bases had no gene match. Germline assignment: CDR1 SGHTA and CDR2 FQGNSA. The CDR3 contains 14 residues. CDR3 coding DNA: TGTGCCAGCAGCCTCCAGGGGGTAGGCTATGGCTACACCTTC. The encoded protein is CASSLQGVGYGYTF.

The chain uses TRBV5-4 and TRBJ1-1; 10 positions agree with TRBD1. J was trimmed by 4 bases and V by 3 bases; bases with no gene match: 6. CDR1 is SGHNT, CDR2 YYREEE, per germline (reference sequence). The CDR3 has 15 residues. The CDR3 bases are TGTGCCAGCAGCTCCCGGGACAGGGGCCCCACTGAAGCTTTCTTT. This translates into CASSSRDRGPTEAFF.

The chain couples TRBV6-5 to TRBJ1-3, with D possibly matching TRBD1 (5 bases). There are 14 residues in the CDR3. The germline V and J ends were trimmed by 2 bases and 4 bases, with 9 bases remaining between them. In germline, CDR1 is MNHEY, CDR2 SVGAGI. CDR3 in amino acids: CASSYGGEGNTIYF. In DNA, the CDR3 is TGTGCCAGCAGTTACGGAGGGGAGGGAAACACCATATATTTT.

The chain is built from TRBV6-6 and TRBJ1-1; no clear D. Germline CDR1 is MNHNY and CDR2 is SVGAGI (reference sequence). The V end was cut by 0 bases, the J end by 3 bases, with 8 bases between. The CDR3 is 14 residues long. CDR3 bases: TGTGCCAGCAGTTACTCGGGCGGCTACACTGAAGCTTTCTTT. Its translation is CASSYSGGYTEAFF.

The chain has TRBV2 and TRBJ1-6, with TRBD1 identical over 7 bases. Germline CDR1 reads SNHLY; CDR2 reads FYNNEI. The CDR3 sequence is 14 residues long. With 6 bases clipped from V and 7 bases from J, the junction kept 6 bases outside the gene matches. The CDR3 region is CASSRTGGNSPLHF. The CDR3 nucleotides are TGTGCCAGCAGCCGGACAGGAGGAAATTCACCCCTCCACTTT. Full variable domain (rest looked up from reference TRBV2 and TRBJ1-6): EPEVTQTPSHQVTQMGQEVILRCVPISNHLYFYWYRQILGQKVEFLVSFYNNEISEKSEIFDDQFSVERPDGSNFTLKIRSTKLEDSAMYFCASSRTGGNSPLHFGNGTRLTVT.

This chain connects TRBV7-8 to TRBJ1-2; D not certain. V gave up 5 bases and J gave up 6 bases, with 16 bases separating them. This CDR3 has 14 residues. Germline-derived CDR1 and CDR2 are SGHVS and FQNEAQ. The CDR3 nucleotides are TGTGCCAGCAGCCCCCCTTCGGACCCCGATGGCTACACCTTC. This codes for CASSPPSDPDGYTF.

The genes are TRBV7-2 and TRBJ2-2; no definite D call. CDR3 length equals 15 residues. The ends were cut back, 3 bases at V and 0 bases at J, with 8 bases in the middle. CDR1 is SGHTA, CDR2 FQGNSA, per germline. CDR3 amino acids: CASSFTPTNTGELFF. In DNA, the CDR3 is TGTGCCAGCAGCTTCACACCCACGAACACCGGGGAGCTGTTTTTT.

The chain employs TRBV5-1 and TRBJ2-7, with D perhaps matching TRBD2 (5 bases). V shed 3 bases and J shed 2 bases, with 12 bases lying between them. The CDR3 totals 14 residues. Germline V CDR1 and CDR2: SGHRS, YFSETQ. DNA for the CDR3: TGCGCCAGCAGCTCCGGACTGGTTCCCTACGAGCAGTACTTC. Protein sequence: CASSSGLVPYEQYF.